The 23 T cell receptor beta chains given below trace back to one sample, sequenced in a study of CD8 T cells in Susac syndrome (dated by TCRdb to about 2019). Library creation used the immunoSEQ multiplex PCR assay. RNA was extracted using the RNeasy kit, and about 0.5 to 1 ug of the RNA was reverse transcribed with random hexamers. TCRdb took the public reads, trimmed them with fastp at Q25, ran MiXCR for clone calling and kept in-frame beta chains. All rows with the same CDR3 protein become a single entry with the most common DNA and genes. The sample data list some 90,000 distinct CDR3 sequences, and approximately 92% of these were observed just once. Roughly 0.32% of the sample comes from the top ten. The specimen was CD8+ T cells from PBMCs. The receptor source for this set is a human donor in good health.

The chain couples TRBV6-1 to TRBJ2-3; D uncertain. Germline-derived CDR1 and CDR2 are MNHNS and SASEGT. Between the trimmed V and J ends, which lost 1 base and 10 bases, there was a span of 12 bases. The CDR3 runs to 13 residues. DNA for the CDR3: TGTGCCAGCAGTGAAGTAGGGCTAGTTCCGCAGTATTTT. Translating gives CASSEVGLVPQYF.

The J gene is TRBJ2-7, the V gene TRBV2; D perhaps matches TRBD1 (5 bases). The germline V and J ends were trimmed by 3 bases and 2 bases, with 11 bases remaining between them. The CDR3 covers 14 residues. CDR1 and CDR2 (germline): SNHLY, FYNNEI. CDR3 sequence: CASSDLGRAYEQYF. In DNA, the CDR3 is TGTGCCAGCAGTGATTTGGGCAGGGCCTACGAGCAGTACTTC.

This rearrangement joins TRBV27 to TRBJ2-7; D is unresolved. V lost 4 bases to trimming and J lost 3 bases, with 7 bases between them. The CDR3 runs 12 residues. Germline V CDR1 and CDR2: MNHEY, SMNVEV (reference sequence). The CDR3 reads CASSSSGYEQYF. DNA of the CDR3: TGTGCCAGCAGTTCCTCAGGCTACGAGCAGTACTTC.

The chain employs TRBV7-6 and TRBJ2-2; 9 positions match TRBD1. Trimming cost V 6 bases and J 7 bases; bases outside gene matches: 9. Per the germline V gene, CDR1 is SGHVS and CDR2 is FNYEAQ. The CDR3 consists of 15 residues. CDR3 sequence (DNA): TGTGCCAGCAGTCCGACAGGGGGTAGTGTCGGGGAGCTGTTTTTT. The encoded protein is CASSPTGGSVGELFF.

The chain joins TRBV7-8 to TRBJ2-7, with a tentative D call TRBD1 (5 bases). This CDR3 region has 14 residues. Germline lookup yields CDR1 SGHVS and CDR2 FQNEAQ. The V end lost 3 bases, the J end lost 2 bases, and 11 bases lay between the germline ends. The CDR3 is CASSLAQTAYEQYF. CDR3 sequence (DNA): TGTGCCAGCAGCTTGGCCCAGACAGCCTACGAGCAGTACTTC.

The rearrangement links TRBV2 to TRBJ1-6; 7 bases line up with TRBD1. The CDR3 sequence is 16 residues long. Germline CDR1 SNHLY, CDR2 FYNNEI. J lost 7 bases, V lost 4 bases, and 10 bases had no gene match. CDR3 loop: CASSGPSTGNNSPLHF. The CDR3, as DNA: TGTGCCAGCAGTGGGCCCTCGACAGGGAACAATTCACCCCTCCACTTT.

This rearrangement joins TRBV15 to TRBJ2-7; D might be TRBD2 (5 bases). Trimming removed 1 base from V and 6 bases from J, with 10 bases in between. The germline CDR1 and CDR2 sequences are LNHNV and YYDKDF (reference sequence). CDR3 length equals 13 residues. This chain's CDR3 is CATSRGGLREQYF. Written as DNA, the CDR3 is TGTGCCACCAGCAGAGGAGGGCTGCGCGAGCAGTACTTC.

V usage is TRBV7-9 and J usage is TRBJ2-5; no definite D call. Germline V gene lookup returns CDR1 SEHNR and CDR2 FQNEAQ (reference sequence). Between the trimmed V and J ends, which lost 1 base and 5 bases, there was a span of 11 bases. The CDR3 length is 14 residues. This CDR3 is CASSLVGLVETQYF. Here the CDR3 DNA reads TGTGCCAGCAGCTTAGTTGGGCTCGTGGAGACCCAGTACTTC. Variable domain in full (rest from reference TRBV7-9 and TRBJ2-5): DTGVSQNPRHKITKRGQNVTFRCDPISEHNRLYWYRQTLGQGPEFLTYFQNEAQLEKSRLLSDRFSAERPKGSFSTLEIQRTEQGDSAMYLCASSLVGLVETQYFGPGTRLLVL.

V gene TRBV21-1 combines with J gene TRBJ1-5. TRBV21-1 is annotated as a pseudogene. The CDR3 is 19 residues long. The CDR3 bases are TGTGCCAGCAGCAAAGATATCGGGCCTCGAGTTCACGGCAATCAGCCCCAGCATTTT. Translated: CASSKDIGPRVHGNQPQHF.

The CDR3 reads CASSVAQGSGNTIYF. CDR3 DNA: TGTGCCAGCAGCGTAGCGCAGGGAAGTGGAAACACCATATATTTT. The chain carries TRBV9 and TRBJ1-3, with D possibly being TRBD1 (5 bases). This CDR3 contains 15 residues. CDR1 and CDR2 from the germline V gene are SGDLS and YYNGEE. Trimming pared 0 bases from V and 3 bases from J, leaving 10 bases between.

This chain joins TRBV19 and TRBJ1-1; weak D call: TRBD1 (5 bases). There are 14 residues in the CDR3. V lost 6 bases and J lost 0, with 11 bases in between. Germline V lookup: CDR1 LNHDA, CDR2 SQIVND (reference sequence). The CDR3 sequence: CASRVGGMNTEAFF. The CDR3 DNA follows: TGTGCCAGTAGAGTCGGGGGAATGAACACTGAAGCTTTCTTT.

This chain connects TRBV12-3 or TRBV12-4 to TRBJ1-2; D not certain. V lost 1 base to trimming and J lost 5 bases, with 8 bases between them. This CDR3 has 13 amino acids. CDR3 in DNA: TGTGCCAGCAGTTTAGAATTGGGGTATGGCTACACCTTC. Its translation is CASSLELGYGYTF.

The J gene is TRBJ2-7, the V gene TRBV2; possible D gene TRBD2, 5 bases. Trimming shortened V by 10 bases and J by 2 bases, and 9 bases separated the two germline ends. The CDR3 contains 11 residues. The germline V gene has CDR1 SNHLY and CDR2 FYNNEI. The CDR3 DNA sequence: TGTGCCACTAGCCAGGCCTACGAGCAGTACTTC. Encoded protein: CATSQAYEQYF. Full variable domain (rest looked up from reference TRBV2 and TRBJ2-7): EPEVTQTPSHQVTQMGQEVILRCVPISNHLYFYWYRQILGQKVEFLVSFYNNEISEKSEIFDDQFSVERPDGSNFTLKIRSTKLEDSAMYFCATSQAYEQYFGPGTRLTVT.

The rearrangement uses TRBV29-1 and TRBJ1-2; D is perhaps TRBD1 (6 bases). Trimming took 1 base from V and 14 from J, leaving 17 bases between them. From germline, CDR1 is SQVTM and CDR2 ANQGSEA. The CDR3 is 12 amino acids. CDR3 amino acids: CSVEGVLGGRTF. In DNA, the CDR3 is TGCAGCGTTGAAGGAGTGTTAGGGGGTCGAACCTTC.

The genes are TRBV7-8 and TRBJ2-5; TRBD1 or TRBD2 may be the D gene (5 bases each). Trimming took 5 bases from V and 5 from J, leaving 18 bases between them. The CDR3 loop spans 15 amino acids. Looked up from germline, CDR1 is SGHVS and CDR2 is FQNEAQ. CDR3 in amino acids: CASSPAGTGAETQYF. The DNA of the CDR3 is TGTGCCAGCAGCCCGGCCGGAACCGGGGCCGAGACCCAGTACTTC.

This rearrangement joins TRBV20-1 to TRBJ1-2; D not resolved. Germline V lookup: CDR1 DFQATT, CDR2 SNEGSKA (reference sequence). Trimming removed 1 base from V and 4 bases from J, with 13 bases in between. The CDR3 is 14 amino acids. This CDR3 is CSARVLGLRYGYTF. Here the CDR3 DNA reads TGCAGTGCTAGAGTATTAGGGTTACGCTATGGCTACACCTTC.

The CDR3 loop reads CASSVGASGGPGELFF. DNA for the CDR3: TGTGCCAGCAGCGTAGGAGCTAGCGGGGGACCCGGGGAGCTGTTTTTT. The gene calls are TRBV9 and TRBJ2-2; TRBD2 aligns across 10 bases. The germline V gene encodes CDR1 SGDLS and CDR2 YYNGEE. This CDR3 comprises 16 residues. The V and J ends lost 0 bases and 6 bases, in that order; junction bases with no gene match: 5.

J is TRBJ2-6 and V is TRBV5-1, with D maybe TRBD1 (5 bases). The CDR3 length is 19 residues. Between the trimmed V and J ends, which lost 0 bases and 2 bases, there was a span of 18 bases. The V gene's germline CDR1 is SGHRS and CDR2 YFSETQ. CDR3 DNA: TGCGCCAGCAGCTTGGAAGTCGGCAGGGTGAGGACTGGGGCCAACGTCCTGACTTTC. This sequence encodes CASSLEVGRVRTGANVLTF.

The chain is built from TRBV19 and TRBJ2-2; 8 nucleotides match TRBD1. The CDR3 is made up of 15 amino acids. The germline gives CDR1 LNHDA, CDR2 SQIVND (reference sequence). Trimming removed 6 bases from V and 7 bases from J; junction bases left unmatched: 10. CDR3 amino acids: CASRDRVGRHGELFF. CDR3 coding DNA: TGTGCCAGTAGGGACAGGGTAGGTCGGCACGGGGAGCTGTTTTTT.

This chain uses TRBV5-1 with TRBJ2-7; 10 bases line up with TRBD1. The CDR3 sequence is 15 residues long. V dropped 4 bases and J dropped 2; count of bases not matched to a gene: 6. The germline CDR1 and CDR2 sequences are SGHRS and YFSETQ. CDR3 loop: CASSPVGTGAYEQYF. The CDR3 DNA reads as TGCGCCAGCAGCCCTGTAGGGACAGGGGCCTACGAGCAGTACTTC.

The genes are TRBV3-1 and TRBJ2-1; D is uncertain. The CDR3 totals 15 residues. Germline V gene lookup returns CDR1 LGHDT and CDR2 YNNKEL (reference sequence). With 0 bases removed from V and 5 bases from J, the gap between germline ends came to 11 bases. CDR3: CASSQDPRLHNEQFF. Here the CDR3 DNA reads TGTGCCAGCAGCCAAGATCCCCGACTGCACAATGAGCAGTTCTTC.

This chain joins TRBV5-1 and TRBJ1-2; the match to TRBD1 covers 9 bases. CDR3 length equals 15 residues. Germline assignment: CDR1 SGHRS and CDR2 YFSETQ. V shed 0 bases and J 6 bases; nucleotides not matched to a gene: 6. The CDR3, as DNA: TGCGCCAGCAGCTTGGAAAACAGGGGGCAGGATGGCTACACCTTC. This encodes CASSLENRGQDGYTF.

The gene calls are TRBV5-6 and TRBJ1-5, with 12 nucleotides matching TRBD1. The length of the CDR3 is 15 residues. V lost 3 bases to trimming and J lost 10 bases; unmatched junction nucleotides: 8. The germline V gene encodes CDR1 SGHDT and CDR2 YYEEEE. The CDR3 DNA reads as TGTGCCAGCAGCTACGGGACAGGGGGCGGCCAACCCCAGCATTTT. Protein: CASSYGTGGGQPQHF.